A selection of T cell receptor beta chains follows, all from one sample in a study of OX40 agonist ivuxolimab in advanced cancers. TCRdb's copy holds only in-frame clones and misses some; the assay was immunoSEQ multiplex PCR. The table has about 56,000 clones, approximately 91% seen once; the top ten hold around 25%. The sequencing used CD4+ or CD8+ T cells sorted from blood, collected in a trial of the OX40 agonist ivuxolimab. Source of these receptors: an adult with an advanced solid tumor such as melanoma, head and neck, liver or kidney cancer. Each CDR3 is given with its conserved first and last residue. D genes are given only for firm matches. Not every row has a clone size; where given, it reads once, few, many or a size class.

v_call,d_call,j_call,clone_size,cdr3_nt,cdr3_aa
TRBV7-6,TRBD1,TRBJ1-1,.,TGTGCCAGCAGCCAAGGGACAGGGGGCGAGGCTGAAGCTTTCTTT,CASSQGTGGEAEAFF
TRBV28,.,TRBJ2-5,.,TGTGCCAGCAGTTCTGACCCATTGGAGACCCAGTACTTC,CASSSDPLETQYF
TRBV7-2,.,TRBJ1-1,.,TGTGCCAGCAGCTTTGGGGTTTGGGAAGCTTTCTTT,CASSFGVWEAFF
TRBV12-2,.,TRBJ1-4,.,TGTGCAAGTCGCCCCTTGCCTCCGGGTCCCGGTAGGGAAAAACTGTTTTTT,CASRPLPPGPGREKLFF
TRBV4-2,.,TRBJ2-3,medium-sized,TGTGCCAGCAGCCAAGGGACGGGGGGCACAGATACGCAGTATTTT,CASSQGTGGTDTQYF
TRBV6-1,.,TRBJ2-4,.,TGTGCCAGCAGTGATCTGGAACTCGTAGCCAAAAACATTCAGTACTTC,CASSDLELVAKNIQYF
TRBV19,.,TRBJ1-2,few,TGTGCCACGCTCATCAACACAGCAGAAGGCTACACCTTC,CATLINTAEGYTF
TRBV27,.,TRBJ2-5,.,TGTGCCAGCAGTTTAGTTGGAGTTCGGGAGACCCAGTACTTC,CASSLVGVRETQYF
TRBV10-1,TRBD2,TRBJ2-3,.,TGCGCCAGCAGTGAAGGGGGACTAGCGGAAGCTCTCCTTAGCACAGATACGCAGTATTTT,CASSEGGLAEALLSTDTQYF
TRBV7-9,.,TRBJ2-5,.,TGTGCCAGCAGCTCGCCCCGGGCAGGGCAAGAGACCCAGTACTTC,CASSSPRAGQETQYF
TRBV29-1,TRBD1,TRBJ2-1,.,TGCAGCGTTAAGGACAGGGGGCGCCTTCCCTACAATGAGCAGTTCTTC,CSVKDRGRLPYNEQFF
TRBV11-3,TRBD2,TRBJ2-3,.,TGTGCCAGCAGCTTAGGGGGACTAGAAGACCCCACAGATACGCAGTATTTT,CASSLGGLEDPTDTQYF
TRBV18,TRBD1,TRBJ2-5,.,TGTGCCAGCTCGACAGGGGCAGAGACCCAGTACTTC,CASSTGAETQYF